Each of the 17 T cell receptor beta chains below was sequenced from the same sample in a study of shared clonotypes between healthy human individuals. The naive CD8 population came from CD45RO-negative cells selected for CCR7, without terminally differentiated effector memory CD45RA+ cells. TCRdb keeps only in-frame clones here, not all; method: immunoSEQ multiplex PCR. Among some 2,100,000 clones listed, about 93% were seen once. Sequencing was performed on naive CD8+ T cells from PBMCs. The receptors originated from a man in his late teens or twenties in good health. Some clones in this sample may be carry-over from other donors' samples.

The chain employs TRBV27 and TRBJ2-7; 8 bases fit TRBD2. Germline V gives CDR1 MNHEY, CDR2 SMNVEV (reference sequence). This CDR3 is 14 amino acids long. J lost 7 bases, V lost 10 bases, and 15 bases had no gene match. CDR3 residues: CATVSGSGMGEQYF. DNA for the CDR3: TGTGCCACCGTCTCAGGTAGCGGGATGGGGGAGCAGTACTTC.

This chain joins TRBV13 and TRBJ1-4; a possible D gene is TRBD1 (6 bases). V lost 5 bases to trimming and J lost 2 bases, with 18 bases between them. CDR3 length equals 17 residues. CDR1 and CDR2 from the germline V gene are PRHDT and FYEKMQ (reference sequence). CDR3 protein: CASSQGHMGPTNEKLFF. CDR3 in DNA: TGTGCCAGCAGCCAGGGGCATATGGGTCCCACTAATGAAAAACTGTTTTTT.

The sample holds one count of this clone. The V and J genes are TRBV29-1 and TRBJ2-1, with a tentative D call TRBD1 (5 bases). With 7 bases removed from V and 0 bases from J, the gap between germline ends came to 10 bases. The CDR3 has 13 amino acids. Looked up from germline, CDR1 is SQVTM and CDR2 is ANQGSEA. In DNA form, the CDR3 reads TGCAGCGAGCAGGGAAGCTCCTACAATGAGCAGTTCTTC. Amino acid sequence: CSEQGSSYNEQFF.

The chain has TRBV18 and TRBJ1-5; D ambiguous. Trimming cost V 0 bases and J 4 bases, with 13 bases left between them. CDR1 and CDR2 from the germline V gene are KGHSH and LQKENI. The CDR3 is 16 amino acids. CDR3 in amino acids: CASSPPEGPGNQPQHF. The CDR3 bases are TGTGCCAGCTCACCACCTGAGGGTCCGGGAAATCAGCCCCAGCATTTT. The whole variable domain, remainder taken from reference TRBV18 and TRBJ1-5, is NAGVMQNPRHLVRRRGQEARLRCSPMKGHSHVYWYRQLPEEGLKFMVYLQKENIIDESGMPKERFSAEFPKEGPSILRIQQVVRGDSAAYFCASSPPEGPGNQPQHFGDGTRLSIL.

The chain combines TRBV7-2 with TRBJ1-2, with TRBD1 matching 10 bases. CDR3 size: 15 residues. Germline lookup yields CDR1 SGHTA and CDR2 FQGNSA. Unmatched junction bases numbered 6, after V lost 5 bases and J lost 3 bases. The CDR3 region has the DNA TGTGCCAGCAGCCCGACAGGGGGCGTCCACTATGGCTACACCTTC. Its translation: CASSPTGGVHYGYTF.

Comment on this clone: This sample includes further DNA sequences coding for the same CDR3. J is TRBJ2-1 and V is TRBV7-9, with TRBD2 identical over 8 bases. The germline V gene encodes CDR1 SEHNR and CDR2 FQNEAQ (reference sequence). The length of the CDR3 is 15 residues. After removal of 2 bases from V and 1 base from J, the junction contained 1 base not matched to a gene. The CDR3 DNA reads TGTGCCAGCAGCTTAAAGCGGGGGTCCTACAATGAGCAGTTCTTC. Its translation is CASSLKRGSYNEQFF.

The V call is TRBV6-6, the J call TRBJ2-7, with 8 bases matching TRBD1. The CDR3 is 15 residues long. V lost 2 bases, J lost 3 bases, and 6 bases stayed unmatched. Germline values: CDR1 MNHNY, CDR2 SVGAGI (reference sequence). CDR3 amino acids: CASSYQGAGSYEQYF. DNA of the CDR3: TGTGCCAGCAGTTACCAGGGGGCCGGAAGCTACGAGCAGTACTTC.

This clone was seen only once. The chain is built from TRBV30 and TRBJ2-3; D gene uncertain. This CDR3 is built from 15 residues. CDR1 is GTSNPN and CDR2 is SVGIG in the germline V gene (reference sequence). The germline V and J ends were trimmed by 4 bases and 2 bases, with 16 bases remaining between them. CDR3 loop: CAWTLSQSLTDTQYF. The CDR3 DNA reads TGTGCCTGGACCTTATCCCAATCGCTCACAGATACGCAGTATTTT.

The chain recombines TRBV10-2 with TRBJ2-2; the D is unclear. The CDR3 contains 14 residues. Germline V lookup: CDR1 WSHSY, CDR2 SAAADI. Trimming removed 6 bases at V and 0 bases at J, with 8 bases between. CDR3 region: CASSQIANTGELFF. CDR3 in DNA: TGCGCCAGCAGCCAGATCGCGAACACCGGGGAGCTGTTTTTT.

The genes are TRBV5-5 and TRBJ2-7; D is unresolved. This CDR3 is built from 12 residues. Per the germline V gene, CDR1 is SGHKS and CDR2 is YYEKEE (reference sequence). Trimming took off 6 bases at V and 6 bases at J, with 13 bases between the two ends. CDR3 in DNA: TGTGCCAGCACCATAGGTAACTCCGAGCAGTACTTC. This codes for CASTIGNSEQYF.

The chain carries TRBV7-9 and TRBJ2-3; weak D call: TRBD2 (5 bases). Per the germline V gene, CDR1 is SEHNR and CDR2 is FQNEAQ (reference sequence). V gave up 0 bases and J gave up 6 bases, with 13 bases separating them. There are 15 residues in the CDR3. The CDR3 bases are TGTGCCAGCAGCTTAGCGGGAGCGGACCGGGATACGCAGTATTTT. This sequence encodes CASSLAGADRDTQYF.

The V and J genes are TRBV10-3 and TRBJ1-1, with D unclear. Germline loops: CDR1 ENHRY, CDR2 SYGVKD. Trimming pared 2 bases from V and 2 bases from J, leaving 12 bases between. The CDR3 consists of 15 residues. Here the CDR3 reads CAISELAGDNTEAFF. As DNA, the CDR3 is TGTGCCATCAGTGAGCTTGCAGGCGATAACACTGAAGCTTTCTTT.

The rearrangement joins TRBV19 to TRBJ1-1; D uncertain. The CDR3 loop spans 16 amino acids. V was trimmed by 10 bases and J by 0 bases, leaving 21 bases between them. Germline assignment: CDR1 LNHDA and CDR2 SQIVND (reference sequence). The CDR3 loop reads CATRTGDVGLNTEAFF. CDR3 DNA sequence: TGTGCCACACGGACCGGGGATGTTGGGCTGAACACTGAAGCTTTCTTT.

The V and J genes are TRBV4-1 and TRBJ2-7; no definite D call. Germline V gene sequence: CDR1 MGHRA, CDR2 YSYEKL. V shed 1 base and J shed 4 bases, with 11 bases lying between them. There are 14 residues in the CDR3. The CDR3 coding sequence is TGCGCCAGCAGCCAAGCAAGTCCGGGTTACGAGCAGTACTTC. It specifies CASSQASPGYEQYF.

V and J are TRBV29-1 and TRBJ2-1; 10 bases fit TRBD2. The CDR3 contains 15 residues. The J segment lost 0 bases and the V segment lost 6 bases, leaving 5 bases of the junction unmatched. Germline V gene lookup returns CDR1 SQVTM and CDR2 ANQGSEA. The CDR3 region is CSVPGTSDSYNEQFF. The DNA for the CDR3 is TGCAGCGTCCCGGGGACTAGCGACTCCTACAATGAGCAGTTCTTC.

The chain couples TRBV4-2 to TRBJ2-1, with D perhaps matching TRBD1 or TRBD2 (5 bases each). This CDR3 is 13 amino acids long. V lost 5 bases to trimming and J lost 8 bases, with 13 bases between them. Germline-derived CDR1 and CDR2 are LGHNA and YNFKEQ. The CDR3 loop reads CASSRGTSDEQFF. The CDR3 bases are TGTGCCAGCAGCAGAGGGACCAGCGATGAGCAGTTCTTC.

The count of this clone is one. J is TRBJ2-7 and V is TRBV9; D is undetermined. V was pared by 4 bases and J by 0 bases, with 11 bases between. The germline V gene encodes CDR1 SGDLS and CDR2 YYNGEE. The CDR3 loop spans 14 amino acids. The CDR3 region has the DNA TGTGCCAGCAGCTCCCGTGGGAACTCCTACGAGCAGTACTTC. Translated: CASSSRGNSYEQYF.